Reported below is one TCR beta chain. Its target is unknown. The germline gives CDR1 GTSNPN, CDR2 SVGIG (reference sequence). V shed 2 bases and J 10 bases; nucleotides not matched to a gene: 14. This CDR3 has 15 amino acids. This specimen comes from a study of shared clonotypes between healthy human individuals. Study-level findings and limits: Donor scarcity curtailed the genetic and exposure-history diversity represented herein. Rarefaction indicated that sorted-subset sequencing remained incomplete although depth was large.

Repertoires were generated with immunoSEQ multiplex PCR, while TCRdb's copy carries only in-frame clones and drops some. This table holds about 2.3 million clones, roughly 93% found once. Negatively enriched CD4+ T cells were divided by CD45RA into naive and memory. This clonotype was sampled from a man younger than 30 in good health. Some clones in this sample may be carry-over from other donors' samples. The rearrangement joins TRBV30 to TRBJ2-5; 9 bases line up with TRBD2. The sample was naive CD4+ T cells from PBMCs. Subset of the sample: CD45RA+ positively selected. In nucleotides, the CDR3 is TGTGCCTGGAGTCACATAGCGGGAGTGGTTTTGGACCAGTACTTC. It encodes CAWSHIAGVVLDQYF.